This T cell receptor beta chain originates from a study of cytomegalovirus exposure and HLA in healthy donors. Study-wide context: Early release data held tens of millions of unique TCRs from HLA-typed donors. Study results and limitations: In an earlier analysis, most TCR beta V segments were productive about 87% or about 30% of the time. Reportedly, cytomegalovirus status was diagnosed with high sensitivity and specificity.

In the case of this clone: Its antigen is still unknown.

CDR1 LNHDA and CDR2 SQIVND come from the germline V gene (reference sequence). The CDR3 contains 12 residues. V dropped 6 bases and J dropped 8; count of bases not matched to a gene: 4. With 60 Vbeta and 13 Jbeta primers, the PCR was carried out. In the authors' workflow: In a later analysis, around 10 million of approximately 81 million unique beta chains occurred in at least two donors. Assay used: immunoSEQ multiplex PCR; TCRdb lists only in-frame clones, some missing. Clonal size and the V and J genes are those of that table, whereas D and trimming came from the DNA. The sample has some 190,000 clones; approximately 81% are singletons.

The clonotype was recovered from a boy under 10 years old in good health and CMV-seronegative. The chain uses TRBV19 and TRBJ2-4; 7 positions agree with TRBD1. The source material was PBMCs. The CDR3 bases are TGTGCCAGTAGAGGGGGCTCGGACATTCAGTACTTC. It is translated as CASRGGSDIQYF.